This is a list of T cell receptor beta chains from one sample in a study of siplizumab effects on memory and regulatory T cells. TCRdb's copy holds only in-frame clones and misses some; the assay was immunoSEQ multiplex PCR. The data contain over 85,000 clones, 94% of them singletons. Source material: non-Treg CD4+ T cells sorted from blood. Receptor source: a human donor in good health. CDR3s include the opening cysteine and the closing phenylalanine or tryptophan. Fields, in order: V gene, D gene, J gene, clone size, CDR3 DNA, CDR3 protein. A D gene is named only where the DNA matches it firmly. A clone size is listed for some rows: how often the clone was seen (once, few, many), or a class if it is expanded.

v_call: TRBV5-1
d_call: TRBD1
j_call: TRBJ1-3
clone_size: NA
cdr3_nt: TGCGCCAGCAGCCCACAACAGGGGGCTTTCGGAAACACCATATATTTT
cdr3_aa: CASSPQQGAFGNTIYF

v_call: TRBV5-1
d_call: NA
j_call: TRBJ2-1
clone_size: NA
cdr3_nt: TGCGCCAGCAGCTATGTCGCTGGGAGCTCCTACAATGAGCAGTTCTTC
cdr3_aa: CASSYVAGSSYNEQFF

v_call: TRBV6-1
d_call: NA
j_call: TRBJ1-1
clone_size: NA
cdr3_nt: TGTGCCAGCAGACGAGGCAACGATCCGAACACTGAAGCTTTCTTT
cdr3_aa: CASRRGNDPNTEAFF

v_call: TRBV4-2
d_call: NA
j_call: TRBJ1-2
clone_size: NA
cdr3_nt: TGTGCCAGCAGCCAAGACAGGGGTAACTATGGCTACACCTTC
cdr3_aa: CASSQDRGNYGYTF

v_call: TRBV6-5
d_call: NA
j_call: TRBJ2-7
clone_size: NA
cdr3_nt: TGTGCCAGCAGTTACCTACAGGGATCGTACGAGCAGTACTTC
cdr3_aa: CASSYLQGSYEQYF

v_call: TRBV30
d_call: NA
j_call: TRBJ1-1
clone_size: few
cdr3_nt: TGTGCCTGGAGGCGAGGAGGTCTGAACACTGAAGCTTTCTTT
cdr3_aa: CAWRRGGLNTEAFF

v_call: TRBV5-1
d_call: NA
j_call: TRBJ1-1
clone_size: NA
cdr3_nt: TGCGCCAGCAGCTTGAATCGAGGGCAGGGCCTGAAAGCTTTCTTT
cdr3_aa: CASSLNRGQGLKAFF

v_call: TRBV6-6
d_call: NA
j_call: TRBJ2-7
clone_size: NA
cdr3_nt: TGTGCCAGCAGTTACGGGCAGGGGTACACCTACGAGCAGTACTTC
cdr3_aa: CASSYGQGYTYEQYF

v_call: TRBV6-5
d_call: NA
j_call: TRBJ1-1
clone_size: NA
cdr3_nt: TGTGCCAGCAGAAGAAAGGGGAACACTGAAGCTTTCTTT
cdr3_aa: CASRRKGNTEAFF

v_call: TRBV5-1
d_call: NA
j_call: TRBJ1-3
clone_size: NA
cdr3_nt: TGCGCCAGCAGCTTGGCCCAGGGTCTCTCTGGAAACACCATATATTTT
cdr3_aa: CASSLAQGLSGNTIYF

v_call: TRBV30
d_call: NA
j_call: TRBJ2-7
clone_size: NA
cdr3_nt: TGTGCCTGGACACAGGGAACCTACGAGCAGTACTTC
cdr3_aa: CAWTQGTYEQYF

v_call: TRBV5-1
d_call: NA
j_call: TRBJ1-1
clone_size: NA
cdr3_nt: TGCGCCAGCAGCTTGGTGGCCTTACCGACGAACACTGAAGCTTTCTTT
cdr3_aa: CASSLVALPTNTEAFF

v_call: TRBV5-1
d_call: NA
j_call: TRBJ1-5
clone_size: NA
cdr3_nt: TGCGCCAGCAGCTATATTTTGACAGATAGCAATCAGCCCCAGCATTTT
cdr3_aa: CASSYILTDSNQPQHF

v_call: TRBV9
d_call: NA
j_call: TRBJ2-2
clone_size: few
cdr3_nt: TGTGCCAGCAGCGCAAGCAGGGTAGGCGGGGAGCTGTTTTTT
cdr3_aa: CASSASRVGGELFF

v_call: TRBV2
d_call: NA
j_call: TRBJ2-2
clone_size: once
cdr3_nt: TGTGCCAGCAGTCCGGGACTTAAGAACACCGGGGAGCTGTTTTTT
cdr3_aa: CASSPGLKNTGELFF

v_call: TRBV7-9
d_call: TRBD2
j_call: TRBJ2-1
clone_size: NA
cdr3_nt: TGTGCCAGCAGCTTAATTGGGGCGGGAGGGAATGAGCAGTTCTTC
cdr3_aa: CASSLIGAGGNEQFF

v_call: TRBV10-2
d_call: NA
j_call: TRBJ2-7
clone_size: once
cdr3_nt: TGCGCCAGCAGTGTTAGAATTTGGGACTACGAGCAGTACTTC
cdr3_aa: CASSVRIWDYEQYF